One and the same sample provided the 10 T cell receptor beta chains below, sequenced in a study of T-cell memory formation after mild COVID-19. TCRdb re-called the 5' RACE reads with MiXCR, one entry per CDR3 protein. The sample lists about 360,000 distinct CDR3 sequences; 10% to 15% were seen once. The sequenced sample consisted of PBMCs or a T cell subset sorted from them (not recorded which). All receptors come from a man younger than 35 who had mild COVID-19 (a few samples of this study predate the infection). Cell type and time point are not known.

This clonotype occurred a few times. The V call is TRBV9, the J call TRBJ1-5, with D hard to call. The CDR3 length is 13 residues. The germline CDR1 and CDR2 sequences are SGDLS and YYNGEE. The V end lost 0 bases, the J end lost 6 bases, and 7 bases lay between the germline ends. Here the CDR3 DNA reads TGTGCCAGCAGCGTAGGGGGATCTCAGCCCCAGCATTTT. Translation gives CASSVGGSQPQHF.

This clonotype was counted a few times. The rearrangement uses TRBV6-2 or TRBV6-3 and TRBJ1-1; D gene unclear. Germline V gene data show CDR1 as MNHEY and CDR2 as SVGEGT. The germline V and J ends were trimmed by 3 bases and 11 bases, with 10 bases remaining between them. CDR3 length equals 11 residues. This CDR3 reads CASSYLGRAFF. The CDR3 DNA sequence: TGTGCCAGCAGTTATCTGGGGAGGGCTTTCTTT.

This clonotype was detected a few times. The chain recombines TRBV12-3 or TRBV12-4 with TRBJ1-2; TRBD1 might be the D (5 bases). The V and J ends lost 6 bases and 4 bases respectively, with 12 bases between them. The CDR3 loop spans 13 amino acids. The chain's CDR3 is CASRNTGFYGYTF. CDR3 DNA: TGTGCCAGCAGGAACACAGGATTCTATGGCTACACCTTC.

This chain joins TRBV6-6 and TRBJ1-3, with D uncertain. V was cut by 2 bases and J by 0 bases, with 8 bases left in between. The CDR3 sequence is 15 residues long. Germline V gives CDR1 MNHNY, CDR2 SVGAGI (reference sequence). CDR3 in amino acids: CASSYTSSSGNTIYF. CDR3 DNA: TGTGCCAGCAGTTACACCTCGAGCTCTGGAAACACCATATATTTT.

The CDR3: CASRIGGGIGTYEQYV. CDR3 coding DNA: TGTGCCAGCAGGATTGGGGGAGGGATTGGAACCTACGAGCAGTACGTC. The chain uses TRBV6-1 and TRBJ2-7; 7 positions agree with TRBD2. Germline CDR1 reads MNHNS; CDR2 reads SASEGT. V lost 6 bases, J lost 2 bases, and 13 bases stayed unmatched. This CDR3 is built from 16 residues.

This clonotype has at least ten counts. The rearrangement links TRBV27 to TRBJ2-3, with a tentative D call TRBD1 (6 bases). Germline V gene data show CDR1 as MNHEY and CDR2 as SMNVEV (reference sequence). V dropped 6 bases and J dropped 4 bases, with 14 bases sitting between them. The CDR3 length is 14 residues. The CDR3: CASSIGGGADTQYF. The DNA of the CDR3 is TGTGCCAGCAGCATTGGGGGCGGCGCAGATACGCAGTATTTT.

The chain is built from TRBV5-1 and TRBJ2-5; 7 positions match TRBD2. Trimming removed 2 bases from V and 5 bases from J; junction bases left unmatched: 12. Germline-derived CDR1 and CDR2 are SGHRS and YFSETQ. CDR3 length: 16 amino acids. The CDR3 DNA is TGCGCCAGCAGCTTTGGCCCGGCGGGGGACTCGGAGACCCAGTACTTC. It encodes CASSFGPAGDSETQYF.

The V and J genes are TRBV29-1 and TRBJ2-7, with D tentatively TRBD1 (6 bases). The CDR3 spans 13 residues. Trimming shortened V by 7 bases and J by 2 bases, and 15 bases separated the two germline ends. Germline V gene lookup returns CDR1 SQVTM and CDR2 ANQGSEA. CDR3: CSAPGVRTYEQYV. CDR3 in DNA: TGCAGCGCGCCAGGGGTCAGAACCTACGAGCAGTACGTC.

This chain joins TRBV7-2 and TRBJ2-5; D assignment may be TRBD1 or TRBD2 (6 bases each). The CDR3 loop spans 15 amino acids. The ends were cut back, 3 bases at V and 1 base at J, with 12 bases in the middle. CDR1 is SGHTA and CDR2 is FQGNSA in the germline V gene. DNA of the CDR3: TGTGCCAGCAGCTTCCCCGGGGGCTTCCAAGAGACCCAGTACTTC. Its protein is CASSFPGGFQETQYF.

This rearrangement joins TRBV5-1 to TRBJ1-2; D ambiguous. Trimming left V 0 bases short and J 4 bases short, with 10 bases between. CDR1 and CDR2 (germline): SGHRS, YFSETQ. The CDR3 has 14 amino acids. The CDR3 region is CASSLETRLYGYTF. CDR3 bases: TGCGCCAGCAGCTTGGAGACGAGGCTCTATGGCTACACCTTC.